The 17 T cell receptor beta chains given below trace back to one sample, sequenced in a study of shared clonotypes between healthy human individuals. TCRdb's table, derived via immunoSEQ multiplex PCR, lists solely in-frame clones and lacks some. Of some 900,000 clones in the sample, approximately 80% were seen once. The sample comprised memory CD4+ T cells sorted from blood. Sample subset: CD45RA-negative fraction. Receptors originate from a man between 18 and 35 years old in good health.

The chain uses TRBV5-6 and TRBJ1-2; TRBD1 matches at 10 bases. The J segment lost 3 bases and the V segment lost 3 bases, leaving 2 bases of the junction unmatched. CDR3 length: 14 residues. The germline CDR1 and CDR2 sequences are SGHDT and YYEEEE. CDR3 region: CASSSGTGDYGYTF. The CDR3 bases are TGTGCCAGCAGCTCCGGGACAGGGGACTATGGCTACACCTTC. The entire variable domain, with the rest obtained from reference TRBV5-6 and TRBJ1-2, is as follows: DAGVTQSPTHLIKTRGQQVTLRCSPKSGHDTVSWYQQALGQGPQFIFQYYEEEERQRGNFPDRFSGHQFPNYSSELNVNALLLGDSALYLCASSSGTGDYGYTFGSGTRLTVV.

The CDR3 coding sequence is TGTGCCAGCAGCTTAGACGACACGCACTATGGCTACACCTTC. Translating gives CASSLDDTHYGYTF. The chain employs TRBV7-9 and TRBJ1-2; D not certain. V was clipped by 1 base and J by 3 bases, with 9 bases between them. CDR1 SEHNR and CDR2 FQNEAQ come from the germline V gene (reference sequence). The CDR3 loop spans 14 amino acids.

The J gene is TRBJ2-7, the V gene TRBV23-1; D is undetermined. TRBV23-1 is assigned to the ORF class and has an uncertain function. CDR3 size: 15 residues. V lost 6 bases to trimming and J lost 1 base, with 16 bases between them. CDR3 in amino acids: CASRGFGVLSYEQYF. CDR3 coding DNA: TGCGCCAGCAGAGGATTCGGCGTCCTATCCTACGAGCAGTACTTC.

This clone was found a few times. V and J are TRBV4-1 and TRBJ1-6; D unresolved. The germline gives CDR1 MGHRA, CDR2 YSYEKL. The CDR3 has 16 amino acids. Trimming pared 1 base from V and 0 bases from J, leaving 7 bases between. The CDR3 here is CASSQGESSYNSPLHF. The CDR3 DNA reads as TGCGCCAGCAGCCAAGGAGAAAGCTCCTATAATTCACCCCTCCACTTT.

This clone has ten or more counts. V gene TRBV4-3 combines with J gene TRBJ2-6, with TRBD1 matching over 7 bases. The CDR3 has 19 amino acids. In germline, CDR1 is LGHNA, CDR2 YSLEER. V gave up 0 bases and J gave up 1 base; unmatched junction bases: 9. CDR3 loop: CASSQDLRGQTSGANVLTF. The CDR3 bases are TGCGCCAGCAGCCAAGATCTAAGGGGACAGACATCTGGGGCCAACGTCCTGACTTTC.

This chain uses TRBV28 with TRBJ2-1; D is possibly TRBD1 (5 bases). This CDR3 is 15 amino acids long. V gave up 7 bases and J gave up 12 bases, with 25 bases separating them. From germline, CDR1 is MDHEN and CDR2 SYDVKM. The CDR3 sequence: CASTSTDKSGIWQFF. Written as DNA, the CDR3 is TGTGCCAGCACCTCGACGGACAAGAGTGGGATCTGGCAGTTCTTC.

This clone was observed once. One end of the junction is discordant with germline, which a read error may explain. The chain links TRBV7-3 to TRBJ2-2; D uncertain. The CDR3 runs 15 residues. Looked up from germline, CDR1 is SGHTA and CDR2 is FQGTGA. As DNA, the CDR3 is TGTGCCAGCAGCCTAACCTATCGGGCCACCGGGGAGCTGTTTTTT. It translates to CASSLTYRATGELFF.

Note on this clone: Other DNA sequences of this sample code for an identical CDR3. The chain employs TRBV7-2 and TRBJ2-3; 8 bases are shared with TRBD1. Germline loops: CDR1 SGHTA, CDR2 FQGNSA. V dropped 5 bases and J dropped 0; count of bases not matched to a gene: 1. The CDR3 runs 14 residues. CDR3 coding DNA: TGTGCCAGCAGCGGGGACAGGAGCACAGATACGCAGTATTTT. This encodes CASSGDRSTDTQYF.

The chain carries TRBV5-4 and TRBJ2-7, with TRBD1 as a possible D gene (5 bases). The V end lost 0 bases, the J end lost 3 bases, and 10 bases lay between the germline ends. Germline lookup yields CDR1 SGHNT and CDR2 YYREEE (reference sequence). This CDR3 is 14 amino acids long. CDR3 sequence (DNA): TGTGCCAGCAGCTTGGATCCAGGGTACTACGAGCAGTACTTC. This gives the protein CASSLDPGYYEQYF.

This clone came up a few times. This chain joins TRBV2 and TRBJ1-5, with D unresolved. The V end lost 5 bases, the J end lost 1 base, and 9 bases lay between the germline ends. This CDR3 region has 14 residues. CDR1 SNHLY and CDR2 FYNNEI come from the germline V gene. CDR3 in amino acids: CASSKDRSNQPQHF. CDR3 nucleotide sequence: TGTGCCAGCAGTAAGGACCGGAGCAATCAGCCCCAGCATTTT.

About this clone itself: The identical CDR3 is also encoded by other nucleotide sequences in the sample. The chain combines TRBV2 with TRBJ2-7; weak D call: TRBD2 (6 bases). The length of the CDR3 is 14 residues. Germline V gives CDR1 SNHLY, CDR2 FYNNEI. V gave up 6 bases and J gave up 3 bases, with 15 bases separating them. The CDR3 is CASSVGPEGYEQYF. The CDR3 DNA sequence: TGTGCCAGCAGCGTCGGGCCGGAGGGCTACGAGCAGTACTTC.

The chain is built from TRBV18 and TRBJ1-4; unclear D gene. V lost 2 bases, J lost 8 bases, and 9 bases lay in between. The length of the CDR3 is 13 residues. CDR1 is KGHSH and CDR2 is LQKENI in the germline V gene. CDR3 amino acids: CASSPVYGEKLFF. The CDR3 coding sequence is TGTGCCAGCTCACCAGTTTACGGGGAAAAACTGTTTTTT.

The rearrangement uses TRBV2 and TRBJ2-7; D perhaps matches TRBD2 (6 bases). With 6 bases removed from V and 0 bases from J, the gap between germline ends came to 9 bases. Germline CDR1 is SNHLY and CDR2 is FYNNEI. This CDR3 spans 13 amino acids. In DNA form, the CDR3 reads TGTGCCAGCAGGCTGGGGGGCTCCTACGAGCAGTACTTC. It yields the protein CASRLGGSYEQYF.

The chain carries TRBV10-3 and TRBJ1-1, with 8 nucleotides matching TRBD1. Germline CDR1 and CDR2: ENHRY and SYGVKD. The J segment lost 6 bases and the V segment lost 3 bases, leaving 9 bases of the junction unmatched. The CDR3 length is 15 residues. The CDR3 nucleotides are TGTGCCATCAGTGACCGACAGGGGAACTCGCCTGAAGCTTTCTTT. Translating gives CAISDRQGNSPEAFF.

The DNA of the CDR3 is TGTGCCAGCAGTTCGGGGACAGGGACGAACACTGAAGCTTTCTTT. The encoded protein is CASSSGTGTNTEAFF. V usage is TRBV6-5 and J usage is TRBJ1-1; TRBD1 agrees at 9 bases. V shed 4 bases, J shed 1 base, and the junction held 4 bases outside the gene matches. The CDR3 consists of 15 residues. The V gene's germline CDR1 is MNHEY and CDR2 SVGAGI.

To note about this clone: This sequence is one base from a far larger clone and is likely a read error. Other DNA sequences of this sample code for an identical CDR3. The chain links TRBV30 to TRBJ1-1, with D perhaps TRBD1 (5 bases). The length of the CDR3 is 13 residues. Trimming stripped 5 bases from V and 5 bases from J, with 15 bases between. CDR1 and CDR2 from the germline V gene are GTSNPN and SVGIG (reference sequence). The CDR3 protein is CAWRPGRVTEAFF. The DNA of the CDR3 is TGTGCCTGGCGACCTGGCAGGGTTACTGAAGCTTTCTTT.

The chain couples TRBV12-5 to TRBJ2-1; maybe TRBD2 (5 bases). Between the trimmed V and J ends, which lost 0 bases and 0 bases, there was a span of 18 bases. The CDR3 has 19 amino acids. Per the germline V gene, CDR1 is LGHNT and CDR2 is FRNRAP. In nucleotides, the CDR3 is TGTGCTAGTGGTTTGGTACAGAACCCCCAAGGGAGCTCCTACAATGAGCAGTTCTTC. Protein product: CASGLVQNPQGSSYNEQFF.